These 25 T cell receptor beta chains were sequenced from one sample in a study of blood T cell repertoires in COVID-19. Here immunoSEQ multiplex PCR was the method, and the copy in TCRdb shows in-frame clones only, minus some. Altogether roughly 280,000 clones are present, approximately 88% being singletons, with the ten largest covering 2% to 2.5%. What was sequenced was peripheral blood. The receptors were gathered from a man aged 50-59 years with acute or convalescent COVID-19.

This clone is a singleton in its sample. The genes are TRBV7-3 and TRBJ1-2; maybe TRBD1 (5 bases). CDR1 and CDR2 (germline): SGHTA, FQGTGA. This CDR3 is built from 15 residues. V was trimmed by 2 bases and J by 4 bases, leaving 14 bases between them. CDR3 DNA sequence: TGTGCCAGCAGCTTAGGGGCGGGGTGGCCCTATGGCTACACCTTC. It encodes CASSLGAGWPYGYTF.

This clone appeared a single time. V is TRBV30 and J is TRBJ2-1; D may be TRBD1 (6 bases). V was shortened by 5 bases and J by 15 bases, with 23 bases between the two germline ends. In germline, CDR1 is GTSNPN, CDR2 SVGIG (reference sequence). This CDR3 comprises 13 residues. CDR3 loop: CAWGQTGSPRRFF. Written as DNA, the CDR3 is TGTGCCTGGGGCCAAACAGGGTCCCCCCGGCGGTTCTTC.

The chain joins TRBV3-1 (or the pseudogene TRBV3-2) to TRBJ1-5; D gene ambiguous. The CDR3 has 15 residues. V dropped 3 bases and J dropped 10 bases, with 19 bases sitting between them. Germline CDR1 LGHDT, CDR2 YNNKEL (reference sequence). CDR3 DNA: TGTGCCAGCAGCCAGGGTCCCCAAGGGCCGGGACCCCAGCATTTT. It encodes CASSQGPQGPGPQHF.

The V call is TRBV18, the J call TRBJ2-6, with D perhaps matching TRBD1 (5 bases). V shed 3 bases and J shed 4 bases, with 19 bases lying between them. CDR3 length: 18 residues. Germline values: CDR1 KGHSH, CDR2 LQKENI. CDR3 protein: CASSPIGQGQSGANVLTF. In DNA form, the CDR3 reads TGTGCCAGCTCACCGATAGGGCAGGGTCAATCGGGGGCCAACGTCCTGACTTTC.

Here the CDR3 DNA reads TGTGCCAGCAGCCAAGACCGGGACAGGTATAATTCACCCCTCCACTTT. The encoded protein is CASSQDRDRYNSPLHF. The gene calls are TRBV3-1 (or the pseudogene TRBV3-2) and TRBJ1-6; 8 bases align to TRBD1. Germline CDR1 is LGHDT and CDR2 is YNNKEL (reference sequence). J was trimmed by 4 bases and V by 0 bases; bases with no gene match: 2. This CDR3 is 16 amino acids long.

This chain uses TRBV7-9 with TRBJ1-2; possibly TRBD1 for D (6 bases). This CDR3 spans 14 amino acids. V was shortened by 1 base and J by 7 bases, with 13 bases between the two germline ends. CDR1 is SEHNR, CDR2 FQNEAQ, per germline (reference sequence). The CDR3 here is CASSLGDRRSGYTF. CDR3 coding DNA: TGTGCCAGCAGCTTAGGAGACAGGCGGTCTGGCTACACCTTC.

This clone was found once. The chain has TRBV10-3 and TRBJ1-3, with D uncertain. The CDR3 spans 15 residues. V was clipped by 2 bases and J by 0 bases, with 8 bases between them. The germline V gene encodes CDR1 ENHRY and CDR2 SYGVKD. Here the CDR3 DNA reads TGTGCCATCAGTGAGGACTCCAGCTCTGGAAACACCATATATTTT. As protein: CAISEDSSSGNTIYF.

This sequence joins TRBV15 and TRBJ1-2; D is uncertain. The germline gives CDR1 LNHNV, CDR2 YYDKDF (reference sequence). This CDR3 is 13 amino acids long. The V gene lost 1 base and the J gene lost 5 bases, with 8 bases spanning the gap. CDR3 residues: CATSRANLYGYTF. The CDR3 coding sequence is TGTGCCACCAGCAGAGCGAACCTATATGGCTACACCTTC.

The chain couples TRBV30 to TRBJ2-7; D is ambiguous. The germline V gene has CDR1 GTSNPN and CDR2 SVGIG (reference sequence). V was trimmed by 5 bases and J by 5 bases, leaving 16 bases between them. CDR3 size: 13 residues. The CDR3 DNA reads TGTGCCTGGGGCGTCAGCTCGAGGAACGAGCAGTACTTC. This sequence encodes CAWGVSSRNEQYF.

The chain employs TRBV2 and TRBJ2-5, with no clear D. The V gene's germline CDR1 is SNHLY and CDR2 FYNNEI. Trimming cost V 6 bases and J 5 bases, with 16 bases left between them. The CDR3 is 14 amino acids. This chain's CDR3 is CASSPPSPGETQYF. The CDR3 DNA is TGTGCCAGCAGCCCCCCCAGCCCCGGGGAGACCCAGTACTTC.

V is TRBV19 and J is TRBJ1-2; TRBD1 might be the D (6 bases). CDR3 size: 16 residues. The germline CDR1 and CDR2 sequences are LNHDA and SQIVND (reference sequence). The ends were cut back, 3 bases at V and 8 bases at J, with 22 bases in the middle. The CDR3 nucleotides are TGTGCCAGTAGTATCGGGAACAGGGTGGGTAACAGCGGCTACACCTTC. Translated, it gives CASSIGNRVGNSGYTF.

The chain is built from TRBV7-3 and TRBJ2-2; TRBD1 might be the D (6 bases). This CDR3 spans 16 amino acids. Trimming took 4 bases from V and 4 from J, leaving 16 bases between them. Germline values: CDR1 SGHTA, CDR2 FQGTGA. The CDR3 DNA sequence: TGTGCCAGCAGCTACGGAACAGGGCTGGTCACCGGGGAGCTGTTTTTT. Translation: CASSYGTGLVTGELFF.

The chain has TRBV5-4 and TRBJ2-4, with D possibly being TRBD2 (6 bases). The CDR3 runs 16 residues. With 5 bases removed from V and 0 bases from J, the gap between germline ends came to 15 bases. The germline V gene encodes CDR1 SGHNT and CDR2 YYREEE (reference sequence). CDR3 protein: CASSLSGVLAKNIQYF. CDR3 coding DNA: TGTGCCAGCAGTCTGTCGGGGGTACTAGCCAAAAACATTCAGTACTTC.

V gene TRBV18 combines with J gene TRBJ1-1; maybe TRBD1 (6 bases). Germline V CDR1 and CDR2: KGHSH, LQKENI. The V and J ends lost 5 bases and 2 bases respectively, with 12 bases between them. CDR3 length: 14 residues. CDR3 in amino acids: CASSTGTVNTEAFF. The CDR3 nucleotides are TGTGCCAGCTCAACAGGGACGGTCAACACTGAAGCTTTCTTT.

This rearrangement joins TRBV11-3 to TRBJ2-1, with a weak D call TRBD2 (6 bases). Per germline, CDR1 SGHNT and CDR2 YENEEA. V shed 4 bases and J shed 2 bases, with 6 bases lying between them. This CDR3 comprises 13 residues. The CDR3 bases are TGTGCCAGCAGCTCGGGGGCCTACAATGAGCAGTTCTTC. Translating it yields CASSSGAYNEQFF.

The V call is TRBV12-3 or TRBV12-4, the J call TRBJ2-5; perhaps TRBD1 as D (5 bases). Trimming stripped 6 bases from V and 5 bases from J, with 10 bases between. The CDR3 totals 12 residues. CDR3 DNA sequence: TGTGCCAGCAGGCAGGGATGGGAGACCCAGTACTTC. It encodes CASRQGWETQYF.

V usage is TRBV19 and J usage is TRBJ1-5; a possible D gene is TRBD1 (5 bases). V lost 4 bases, J lost 0 bases, and 19 bases lay in between. The CDR3 spans 18 residues. From germline, CDR1 is LNHDA and CDR2 SQIVND (reference sequence). In DNA form, the CDR3 reads TGTGCCAGTAGTAGCCCTCCCGACAGACTCGATAGCAATCAGCCCCAGCATTTT. Its protein is CASSSPPDRLDSNQPQHF.

The chain combines TRBV6-1 with TRBJ1-2; D perhaps matches TRBD1 (5 bases). The germline gives CDR1 MNHNS, CDR2 SASEGT. Trimming took off 0 bases at V and 9 bases at J, with 17 bases between the two ends. The CDR3 covers 15 residues. The CDR3 region is CASSEASGREASYTF. In DNA form, the CDR3 reads TGTGCCAGCAGTGAAGCATCAGGCAGGGAGGCGAGCTACACCTTC.

This clone has more than one count but fewer than ten. V usage is TRBV13 and J usage is TRBJ1-1; TRBD1 aligns across 8 bases. Looked up from germline, CDR1 is PRHDT and CDR2 is FYEKMQ (reference sequence). V lost 5 bases to trimming and J lost 9 bases; unmatched junction nucleotides: 17. The CDR3 sequence is 16 residues long. Here the CDR3 reads CASSGSATGVQSKAFF. Written as DNA, the CDR3 is TGTGCCAGCAGCGGGAGCGCGACAGGGGTCCAATCTAAAGCTTTCTTT.

The V call is TRBV5-1, the J call TRBJ2-2; no definite D call. The CDR3 loop spans 15 amino acids. Germline V gene sequence: CDR1 SGHRS, CDR2 YFSETQ. Trimming left V 4 bases short and J 2 bases short, with 12 bases between. CDR3 sequence: CASSLGVSNTGELFF. The CDR3 region has the DNA TGCGCCAGCAGCCTGGGTGTTAGTAACACCGGGGAGCTGTTTTTT.

The chain links TRBV25-1 to TRBJ2-7; D is unresolved. Germline CDR1 reads MGHDK; CDR2 reads SYGVNS. The CDR3 contains 11 residues. The V gene lost 1 base and the J gene lost 4 bases, with 2 bases spanning the gap. CDR3 region: CASSESYEQYF. Written as DNA, the CDR3 is TGTGCCAGCAGTGAATCGTACGAGCAGTACTTC.

The gene calls are TRBV6-4 and TRBJ2-7; 8 bases match TRBD2. Germline loops: CDR1 MRHNA, CDR2 SNTAGT. V shed 5 bases and J 4 bases; nucleotides not matched to a gene: 10. CDR3 length equals 15 residues. In nucleotides, the CDR3 is TGTGCCAGCAGTTTGAGCGGGGGACCTTCGTACGAGCAGTACTTC. This codes for CASSLSGGPSYEQYF.

This chain uses TRBV18 with TRBJ1-1; the match to TRBD1 covers 10 bases. J was trimmed by 2 bases and V by 7 bases; bases with no gene match: 7. Germline values: CDR1 KGHSH, CDR2 LQKENI. There are 15 residues in the CDR3. In DNA form, the CDR3 reads TGTGCCAGCTGCGGACAGGGGGTTGGAAACACTGAAGCTTTCTTT. Its protein product is CASCGQGVGNTEAFF.

The chain uses TRBV7-2 and TRBJ1-2; 8 bases line up with TRBD1. The CDR3 length is 14 residues. V shed 6 bases, J shed 2 bases, and the junction held 5 bases outside the gene matches. Germline assignment: CDR1 SGHTA and CDR2 FQGNSA. CDR3 region: CASSTGQGNYGYTF. In DNA form, the CDR3 reads TGTGCCAGCAGTACCGGACAGGGAAACTATGGCTACACCTTC.

This clone was observed a few times. The chain is built from TRBV2 and TRBJ1-2; tentative D call: TRBD1 (5 bases). CDR1 and CDR2 (germline): SNHLY, FYNNEI. The CDR3 runs to 14 residues. V was clipped by 3 bases and J by 5 bases, with 13 bases between them. CDR3 sequence (DNA): TGTGCCAGCAGTGAGGCAGGTGGGGCGTATGGCTACACCTTC. Protein sequence: CASSEAGGAYGYTF.